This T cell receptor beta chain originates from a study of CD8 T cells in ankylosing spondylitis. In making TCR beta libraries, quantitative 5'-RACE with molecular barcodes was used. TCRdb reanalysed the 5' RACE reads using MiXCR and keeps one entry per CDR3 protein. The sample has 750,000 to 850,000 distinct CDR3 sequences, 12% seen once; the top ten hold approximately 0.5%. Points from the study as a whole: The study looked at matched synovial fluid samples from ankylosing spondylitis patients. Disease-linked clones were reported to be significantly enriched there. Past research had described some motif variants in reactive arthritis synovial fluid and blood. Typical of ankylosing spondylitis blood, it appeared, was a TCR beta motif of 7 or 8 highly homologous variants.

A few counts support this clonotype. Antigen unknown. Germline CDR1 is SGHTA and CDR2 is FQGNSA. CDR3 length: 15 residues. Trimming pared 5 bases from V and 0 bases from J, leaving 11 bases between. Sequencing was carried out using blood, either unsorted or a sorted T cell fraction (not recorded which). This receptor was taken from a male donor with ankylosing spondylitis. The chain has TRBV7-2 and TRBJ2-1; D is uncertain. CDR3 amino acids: CASSRQRSSYNEQFF. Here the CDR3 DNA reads TGTGCCAGCAGCCGTCAGAGAAGCTCCTACAATGAGCAGTTCTTC. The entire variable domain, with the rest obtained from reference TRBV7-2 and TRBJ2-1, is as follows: GAGVSQSPSNKVTEKGKDVELRCDPISGHTALYWYRQSLGQGLEFLIYFQGNSAPDKSGLPSDRFSAERTGGSVSTLTIQRTQQEDSAVYLCASSRQRSSYNEQFFGPGTRLTVL.